This T cell receptor beta chain originates from a study of blood T cell repertoires in COVID-19. Study-level information: Acute and convalescent COVID-19 specimens originated in the United States, Italy and Spain. T cells, B-cell-depleted T cells, or PBMCs supplied cDNA or gDNA.

The assay was immunoSEQ multiplex PCR, and TCRdb's table has in-frame clones only and misses some. The table shows tens of thousands of clones, with approximately 87% occurring only once. V shed 1 base and J 5 bases; nucleotides not matched to a gene: 3. The length of the CDR3 is 15 residues. The germline V gene encodes CDR1 SQVTM and CDR2 ANQGSEA. The source is a woman aged 80 or over with acute or convalescent COVID-19. Input material: peripheral blood. The chain has TRBV29-1 and TRBJ2-1; 12 bases match TRBD2. The CDR3 DNA sequence: TGCAGCGTTGAAGGGACTAGCGGGGACAACAATGAGCAGTTCTTC. It translates to CSVEGTSGDNNEQFF.